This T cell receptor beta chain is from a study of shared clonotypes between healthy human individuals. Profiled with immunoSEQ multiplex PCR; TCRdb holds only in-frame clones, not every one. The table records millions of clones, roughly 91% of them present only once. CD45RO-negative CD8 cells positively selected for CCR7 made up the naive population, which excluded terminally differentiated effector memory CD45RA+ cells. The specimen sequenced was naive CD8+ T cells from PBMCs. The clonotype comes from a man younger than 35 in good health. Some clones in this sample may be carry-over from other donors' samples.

The CDR3 sequence: CSARKLPEAFF. The CDR3 DNA reads TGCAGTGCTAGGAAGTTACCTGAAGCTTTCTTT. This sequence joins TRBV20-1 and TRBJ1-1; D is undetermined. The V end was cut by 3 bases, the J end by 6 bases, with 8 bases between. Germline CDR1 DFQATT, CDR2 SNEGSKA (reference sequence). The CDR3 loop spans 11 amino acids.